This T cell receptor (beta chain) was profiled in a study of T-cell memory formation after mild COVID-19. V was shortened by 4 bases and J by 3 bases, with 20 bases between the two germline ends. The CDR3 is 16 amino acids. The V gene's germline CDR1 is SGDLS and CDR2 YYNGEE. cDNA libraries for TCR alpha and TCR beta, carrying sample barcodes and UMIs, came from 5'RACE with constant-segment primers. A single record per CDR3 protein comes from TCRdb applying MiXCR to the 5' RACE reads. Seen here are roughly 110,000 distinct CDR3 sequences, roughly 12% observed once, and the top ten hold about 27%. This clonotype originated in an adult woman who had mild COVID-19 (a few samples of this study predate the infection). Cell type and time point are not known. The chain couples TRBV9 to TRBJ2-7; D is perhaps TRBD1 or TRBD2 (8 bases each). Sequencing input: PBMCs or a T cell subset sorted from them (not recorded which). CDR3 nucleotide sequence: TGTGCCAGCAGCCTAGGTAGCGGGACAGGAGACTACGAGCAGTACTTC. Translation gives CASSLGSGTGDYEQYF.